The 2 T cell receptor beta chains below come from one sample, sequenced in a study of cytomegalovirus exposure and HLA in healthy donors. PCR primers comprised 60 Vbeta and 13 Jbeta primers. Generated by immunoSEQ multiplex PCR, the TCRdb table keeps only in-frame clones and is missing some. The sample comprises 100,000 to 140,000 clones, 82% of which are singletons, and approximately 2.5% rests with the top ten. Sequenced input: PBMCs. These receptors were taken from a man aged 30 to 45 in good health and CMV-seropositive.

V usage is TRBV6-1 and J usage is TRBJ1-5; possibly TRBD1 for D (5 bases). The CDR3 length is 15 residues. The V end was cut by 4 bases, the J end by 2 bases, with 12 bases between. Germline CDR1 MNHNS, CDR2 SASEGT. CDR3 in DNA: TGTGCCAGCAGTGCCTTGGGGGGTGGCAATCAGCCCCAGCATTTT. Translated, it gives CASSALGGGNQPQHF.

The rearrangement joins TRBV9 to TRBJ2-1; D gene uncertain. Trimming cost V 1 base and J 0 bases, with 8 bases left between them. The CDR3 loop spans 15 amino acids. Germline V gene lookup returns CDR1 SGDLS and CDR2 YYNGEE. CDR3 loop: CASSVLSDSYNEQFF. The CDR3 DNA is TGTGCCAGCAGCGTACTCAGCGACTCCTACAATGAGCAGTTCTTC.